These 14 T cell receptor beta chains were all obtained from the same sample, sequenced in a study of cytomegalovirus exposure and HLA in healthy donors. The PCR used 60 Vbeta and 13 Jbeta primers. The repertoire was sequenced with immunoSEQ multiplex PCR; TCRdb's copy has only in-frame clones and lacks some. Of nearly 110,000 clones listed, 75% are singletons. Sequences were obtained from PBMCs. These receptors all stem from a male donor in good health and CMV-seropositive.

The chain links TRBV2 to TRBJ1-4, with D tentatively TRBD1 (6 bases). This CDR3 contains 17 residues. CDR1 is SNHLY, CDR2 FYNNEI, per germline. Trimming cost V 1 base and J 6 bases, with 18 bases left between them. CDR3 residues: CASSEDRTALGDEKLFF. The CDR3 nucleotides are TGTGCCAGCAGTGAAGATAGGACAGCCCTGGGGGATGAAAAACTGTTTTTT.

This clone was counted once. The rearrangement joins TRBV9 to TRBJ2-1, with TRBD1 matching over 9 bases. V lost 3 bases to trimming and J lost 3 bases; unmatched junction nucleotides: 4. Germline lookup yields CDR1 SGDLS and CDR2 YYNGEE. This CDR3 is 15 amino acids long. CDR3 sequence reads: CASSEDRGSYNEQFF. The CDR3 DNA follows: TGTGCCAGCAGCGAAGACAGGGGGAGCTACAATGAGCAGTTCTTC.

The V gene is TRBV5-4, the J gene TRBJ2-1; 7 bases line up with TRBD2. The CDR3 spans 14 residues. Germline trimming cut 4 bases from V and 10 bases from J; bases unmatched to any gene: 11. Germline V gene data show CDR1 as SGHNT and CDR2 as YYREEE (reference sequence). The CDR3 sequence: CASSPRLATGEQFF. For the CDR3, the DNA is TGTGCCAGCAGCCCGCGACTAGCCACGGGCGAGCAGTTCTTC.

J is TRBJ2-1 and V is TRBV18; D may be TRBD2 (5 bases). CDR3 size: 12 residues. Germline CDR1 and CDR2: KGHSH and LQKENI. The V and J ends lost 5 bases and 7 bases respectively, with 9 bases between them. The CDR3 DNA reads TGTGCCAGCTCAGATACTAGGAATGAGCAGTTCTTC. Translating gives CASSDTRNEQFF. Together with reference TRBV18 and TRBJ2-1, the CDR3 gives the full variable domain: NAGVMQNPRHLVRRRGQEARLRCSPMKGHSHVYWYRQLPEEGLKFMVYLQKENIIDESGMPKERFSAEFPKEGPSILRIQQVVRGDSAAYFCASSDTRNEQFFGPGTRLTVL.

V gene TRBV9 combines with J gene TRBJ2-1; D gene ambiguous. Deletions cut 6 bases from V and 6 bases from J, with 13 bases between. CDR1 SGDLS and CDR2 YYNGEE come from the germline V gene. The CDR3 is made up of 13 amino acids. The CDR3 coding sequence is TGTGCCAGCACCAGATTAGCTGGCAATGAGCAGTTCTTC. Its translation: CASTRLAGNEQFF.

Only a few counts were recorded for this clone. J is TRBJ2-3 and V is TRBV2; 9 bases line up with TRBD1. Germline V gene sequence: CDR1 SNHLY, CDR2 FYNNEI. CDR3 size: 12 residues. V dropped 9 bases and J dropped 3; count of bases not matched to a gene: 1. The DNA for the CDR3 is TGTGCCAGAGGGACAGGGACAGATACGCAGTATTTT. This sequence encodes CARGTGTDTQYF.

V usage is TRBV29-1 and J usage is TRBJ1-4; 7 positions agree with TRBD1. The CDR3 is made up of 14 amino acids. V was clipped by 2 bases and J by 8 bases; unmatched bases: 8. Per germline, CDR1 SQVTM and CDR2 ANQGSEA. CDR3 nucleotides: TGCAGCGTTGAACACCGGGACAGCCACGAAAAACTGTTTTTT. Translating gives CSVEHRDSHEKLFF.

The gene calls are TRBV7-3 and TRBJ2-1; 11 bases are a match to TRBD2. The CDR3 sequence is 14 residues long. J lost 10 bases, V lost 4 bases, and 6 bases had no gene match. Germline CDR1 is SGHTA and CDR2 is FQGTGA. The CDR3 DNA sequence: TGTGCCAGCAGCTCCTCCGGGACTAGCGGAGAGCAGTTCTTC. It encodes CASSSSGTSGEQFF.

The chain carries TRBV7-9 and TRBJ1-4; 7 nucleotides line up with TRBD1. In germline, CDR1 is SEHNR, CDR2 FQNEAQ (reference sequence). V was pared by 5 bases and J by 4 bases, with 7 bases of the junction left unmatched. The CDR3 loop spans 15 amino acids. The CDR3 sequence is CASSPDGTVNEKLFF. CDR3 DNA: TGTGCCAGCAGCCCAGATGGGACAGTTAATGAAAAACTGTTTTTT.

The CDR3 nucleotides read TGTGCCAGCAGTGATCCCAGGCGGCGGGGGGGCCGGGGCGGGGAGCTGTTTTTT. Translation: CASSDPRRRGGRGGELFF. The rearrangement joins TRBV2 to TRBJ2-2; 9 bases map to TRBD2. With V trimmed by 3 bases and J by 7 bases, 15 bases remained unmatched. This CDR3 is 18 amino acids long. The V gene's germline CDR1 is SNHLY and CDR2 FYNNEI.

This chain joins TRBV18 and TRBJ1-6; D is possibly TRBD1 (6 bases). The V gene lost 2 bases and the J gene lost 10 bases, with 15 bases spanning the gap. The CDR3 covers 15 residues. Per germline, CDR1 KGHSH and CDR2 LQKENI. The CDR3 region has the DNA TGTGCCAGCTCACCAGGGGGGGCAGGGGTCTCACCCCTCCACTTT. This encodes CASSPGGAGVSPLHF.

The DNA of the CDR3 is TGCGCCAGCAGCCAAGATCCGGGACAGGGGGCAGATACGCAGTATTTT. It encodes CASSQDPGQGADTQYF. The genes are TRBV4-3 and TRBJ2-3; 11 nucleotides agree with TRBD1. Germline assignment: CDR1 LGHNA and CDR2 YSLEER. With V trimmed by 0 bases and J by 4 bases, 3 bases remained unmatched. This CDR3 contains 16 residues.

CDR3 bases: TGTGCCAGCAGCCAAGATCTGAGGGTCGCGACCACTGAAGCTTTCTTT. Encoded protein: CASSQDLRVATTEAFF. The rearrangement joins TRBV4-2 to TRBJ1-1, with D hard to call. With 0 bases removed from V and 4 bases from J, the gap between germline ends came to 15 bases. The CDR3 runs to 16 residues. CDR1 and CDR2 from the germline V gene are LGHNA and YNFKEQ.

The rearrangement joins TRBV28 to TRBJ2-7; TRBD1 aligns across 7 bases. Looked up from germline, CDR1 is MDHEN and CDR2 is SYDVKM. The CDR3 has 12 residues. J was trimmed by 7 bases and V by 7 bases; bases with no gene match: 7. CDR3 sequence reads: CASNFGQAEQYF. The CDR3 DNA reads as TGTGCCAGCAACTTCGGACAGGCTGAGCAGTACTTC.